The next 5 T cell receptor beta chains were all read from a single sample in a study of PD-1 blockade in mismatch repair-deficient tumors. Produced via immunoSEQ multiplex PCR; TCRdb's table is partial and in-frame only. The sample yields tens of thousands of clones, roughly 80% seen once. Here the sequenced sample was peripheral blood, taken 12 weeks after starting pembrolizumab. The receptors were gathered from an adult with mismatch repair-deficient cancer.

The genes are TRBV19 and TRBJ1-2; perhaps TRBD1 as D (6 bases). Trimming stripped 0 bases from V and 5 bases from J, with 13 bases between. CDR3 length: 15 amino acids. Looked up from germline, CDR1 is LNHDA and CDR2 is SQIVND (reference sequence). The CDR3 nucleotides are TGTGCCAGTAGTATAGATCGGGGGGCGCCTTATGGCTACACCTTC. It translates to CASSIDRGAPYGYTF.

The chain uses TRBV19 and TRBJ2-7; 7 bases agree with TRBD2. V was clipped by 3 bases and J by 3 bases; unmatched bases: 2. The CDR3 length is 13 residues. Germline CDR1 and CDR2: LNHDA and SQIVND (reference sequence). The CDR3 protein is CASSISGDYEQYF. The CDR3 coding sequence is TGTGCCAGTAGTATCAGCGGGGACTACGAGCAGTACTTC. The variable domain in full, with the rest retrieved from reference TRBV19 and TRBJ2-7, is DGGITQSPKYLFRKEGQNVTLSCEQNLNHDAMYWYRQDPGQGLRLIYYSQIVNDFQKGDIAEGYSVSREKKESFPLTVTSAQKNPTAFYLCASSISGDYEQYFGPGTRLTVT.

The J gene is TRBJ1-1, the V gene TRBV5-1; no clear D. The V end was cut by 4 bases, the J end by 5 bases, with 21 bases between. The germline CDR1 and CDR2 sequences are SGHRS and YFSETQ. The CDR3 spans 16 residues. The CDR3 spells CASSQASTELRTEAFF. The CDR3 nucleotides read TGCGCCAGCAGCCAGGCCTCCACAGAGCTAAGGACTGAAGCTTTCTTT.

This clone was detected only a few times. The V and J genes are TRBV7-3 and TRBJ1-2, with no clear D. Looked up from germline, CDR1 is SGHTA and CDR2 is FQGTGA. Trimming cost V 0 bases and J 6 bases, with 14 bases left between them. This CDR3 is built from 15 residues. The CDR3 DNA reads TGTGCCAGCAGCTTAACGGTCCAGCCCCAGGATGGCTACACCTTC. Its protein is CASSLTVQPQDGYTF. The full variable domain, completed using reference TRBV7-3 and TRBJ1-2, is GAGVSQTPSNKVTEKGKYVELRCDPISGHTALYWYRQSLGQGPEFLIYFQGTGAADDSGLPNDRFFAVRPEGSVSTLKIQRTERGDSAVYLCASSLTVQPQDGYTFGSGTRLTVV.

On this clone: The DNA is omitted, as the CDR3 cannot be located on it reliably, and the CDR3 follows TCRdb's listing. The rearrangement links TRBV21-1 to TRBJ2-1; TRBD2, as called in the table, went unchecked against the DNA. TRBV21-1 is noted as a pseudogene. A total of 15 residues make up the CDR3, ends included. This CDR3 is CASSRVGSGSNEQFF.